These T cell receptor beta chains were read from a single sample in a study of T-cell reconstitution after alpha-beta-depleted transplantation in children. MiXCR was run by TCRdb on the PCR reads, yielding one entry per CDR3 protein. Of about 640,000 distinct CDR3 sequences in the sample, approximately 15% were seen once. The starting material was PBMCs from the stem cell graft donor, obtained from the stem cell graft. The source is a human donor who donated a stem cell graft to a child with acute myeloid leukemia. Both conserved end residues are part of each CDR3. Fields, in order: V gene, J gene, CDR3 protein.

TRBV20-1,TRBJ2-3,CSAPGRVLAGTTDTQYF
TRBV7-8,TRBJ1-2,CASSSQQGALYGYTF
TRBV4-3,TRBJ1-1,CASSQGSTGNTNTEAFF
TRBV3-1,TRBJ1-5,CASSQDRQERPQHF
TRBV20-1,TRBJ2-1,CSAWGVGLGNEQFF
TRBV6-5,TRBJ2-6,CASSSPFYGANVLTF
TRBV6-6,TRBJ2-5,CASRQKQETQYF
TRBV29-1,TRBJ2-7,CSDPPAGPYEQYF
TRBV27,TRBJ1-1,CASRRLGGETEAFF
TRBV4-1,TRBJ2-1,CASSQDRGLEQFF
TRBV7-2,TRBJ2-5,CASSSTGAGVGGTQYF
TRBV30,TRBJ1-1,CAWTGQGMRNTEAFF
TRBV20-1,TRBJ2-1,CSALHGTTSYNEQFF
TRBV9,TRBJ2-3,CASAPLSGVTDTQYF
TRBV15,TRBJ2-3,CATATSQSPDTQYF
TRBV7-6,TRBJ2-5,CASSSEGVVRVETQYF
TRBV20-1,TRBJ1-6,CSARALPGGVDSPLHF
TRBV5-5,TRBJ2-3,CASSLEVGPTDTQYF
TRBV20-1,TRBJ2-4,CSASYRGLGNIQYF
TRBV7-6,TRBJ2-7,CASSLAGGPPYEQYF
TRBV11-2,TRBJ2-1,CASSQYGNEQFF
TRBV12-3/TRBV12-4,TRBJ1-6,CASSTTGTNSPLHF
TRBV20-1,TRBJ1-4,CRAGATNEKLFF
TRBV25-1,TRBJ2-1,CASSGYGGNEQFF
TRBV7-2,TRBJ2-7,CASSLGGSSPSYEQYF
TRBV20-1,TRBJ1-2,CSARGVAGYGYTF
TRBV7-2,TRBJ1-1,CASSLRGQETEAFF
TRBV20-1,TRBJ2-1,CSAWGWGILAGKNEQFF
TRBV12-3/TRBV12-4,TRBJ2-3,CASISSGGPDTQYF
TRBV6-5,TRBJ1-1,CASSFGGRVNTEAFF
TRBV5-1,TRBJ2-3,CASSFRQPFTDTQYF
TRBV20-1,TRBJ2-1,CSAYPAAGGNEQFF
TRBV27,TRBJ2-5,CASSFGRTRETQYF
TRBV27,TRBJ1-4,CASTENGGNYGEKLFF
TRBV12-3/TRBV12-4,TRBJ1-1,CASNTGQGTEAFF
TRBV7-9,TRBJ2-1,CASSFRGGINEQFF
TRBV5-1,TRBJ1-1,CASSSEPTDRNTEAFF
TRBV12-3/TRBV12-4,TRBJ2-4,CASSLEVARNIQYF
TRBV12-3/TRBV12-4,TRBJ2-5,CASSGTSGGAETQYF
TRBV20-1,TRBJ2-5,CSPLGRLETQYF
TRBV7-2,TRBJ2-5,CASSLQGTQETQYF
TRBV29-1,TRBJ1-5,CSVVWGSNQPQHF
TRBV27,TRBJ1-5,CASSSSVGVQPQHF
TRBV12-3/TRBV12-4,TRBJ1-6,CASSAVRAIGNSPLHF
TRBV18,TRBJ2-5,CASSPEGWGETQYF
TRBV23-1,TRBJ1-5,CASPGQGGSQPQHF
TRBV30,TRBJ2-7,CAWSGGTDEQYF